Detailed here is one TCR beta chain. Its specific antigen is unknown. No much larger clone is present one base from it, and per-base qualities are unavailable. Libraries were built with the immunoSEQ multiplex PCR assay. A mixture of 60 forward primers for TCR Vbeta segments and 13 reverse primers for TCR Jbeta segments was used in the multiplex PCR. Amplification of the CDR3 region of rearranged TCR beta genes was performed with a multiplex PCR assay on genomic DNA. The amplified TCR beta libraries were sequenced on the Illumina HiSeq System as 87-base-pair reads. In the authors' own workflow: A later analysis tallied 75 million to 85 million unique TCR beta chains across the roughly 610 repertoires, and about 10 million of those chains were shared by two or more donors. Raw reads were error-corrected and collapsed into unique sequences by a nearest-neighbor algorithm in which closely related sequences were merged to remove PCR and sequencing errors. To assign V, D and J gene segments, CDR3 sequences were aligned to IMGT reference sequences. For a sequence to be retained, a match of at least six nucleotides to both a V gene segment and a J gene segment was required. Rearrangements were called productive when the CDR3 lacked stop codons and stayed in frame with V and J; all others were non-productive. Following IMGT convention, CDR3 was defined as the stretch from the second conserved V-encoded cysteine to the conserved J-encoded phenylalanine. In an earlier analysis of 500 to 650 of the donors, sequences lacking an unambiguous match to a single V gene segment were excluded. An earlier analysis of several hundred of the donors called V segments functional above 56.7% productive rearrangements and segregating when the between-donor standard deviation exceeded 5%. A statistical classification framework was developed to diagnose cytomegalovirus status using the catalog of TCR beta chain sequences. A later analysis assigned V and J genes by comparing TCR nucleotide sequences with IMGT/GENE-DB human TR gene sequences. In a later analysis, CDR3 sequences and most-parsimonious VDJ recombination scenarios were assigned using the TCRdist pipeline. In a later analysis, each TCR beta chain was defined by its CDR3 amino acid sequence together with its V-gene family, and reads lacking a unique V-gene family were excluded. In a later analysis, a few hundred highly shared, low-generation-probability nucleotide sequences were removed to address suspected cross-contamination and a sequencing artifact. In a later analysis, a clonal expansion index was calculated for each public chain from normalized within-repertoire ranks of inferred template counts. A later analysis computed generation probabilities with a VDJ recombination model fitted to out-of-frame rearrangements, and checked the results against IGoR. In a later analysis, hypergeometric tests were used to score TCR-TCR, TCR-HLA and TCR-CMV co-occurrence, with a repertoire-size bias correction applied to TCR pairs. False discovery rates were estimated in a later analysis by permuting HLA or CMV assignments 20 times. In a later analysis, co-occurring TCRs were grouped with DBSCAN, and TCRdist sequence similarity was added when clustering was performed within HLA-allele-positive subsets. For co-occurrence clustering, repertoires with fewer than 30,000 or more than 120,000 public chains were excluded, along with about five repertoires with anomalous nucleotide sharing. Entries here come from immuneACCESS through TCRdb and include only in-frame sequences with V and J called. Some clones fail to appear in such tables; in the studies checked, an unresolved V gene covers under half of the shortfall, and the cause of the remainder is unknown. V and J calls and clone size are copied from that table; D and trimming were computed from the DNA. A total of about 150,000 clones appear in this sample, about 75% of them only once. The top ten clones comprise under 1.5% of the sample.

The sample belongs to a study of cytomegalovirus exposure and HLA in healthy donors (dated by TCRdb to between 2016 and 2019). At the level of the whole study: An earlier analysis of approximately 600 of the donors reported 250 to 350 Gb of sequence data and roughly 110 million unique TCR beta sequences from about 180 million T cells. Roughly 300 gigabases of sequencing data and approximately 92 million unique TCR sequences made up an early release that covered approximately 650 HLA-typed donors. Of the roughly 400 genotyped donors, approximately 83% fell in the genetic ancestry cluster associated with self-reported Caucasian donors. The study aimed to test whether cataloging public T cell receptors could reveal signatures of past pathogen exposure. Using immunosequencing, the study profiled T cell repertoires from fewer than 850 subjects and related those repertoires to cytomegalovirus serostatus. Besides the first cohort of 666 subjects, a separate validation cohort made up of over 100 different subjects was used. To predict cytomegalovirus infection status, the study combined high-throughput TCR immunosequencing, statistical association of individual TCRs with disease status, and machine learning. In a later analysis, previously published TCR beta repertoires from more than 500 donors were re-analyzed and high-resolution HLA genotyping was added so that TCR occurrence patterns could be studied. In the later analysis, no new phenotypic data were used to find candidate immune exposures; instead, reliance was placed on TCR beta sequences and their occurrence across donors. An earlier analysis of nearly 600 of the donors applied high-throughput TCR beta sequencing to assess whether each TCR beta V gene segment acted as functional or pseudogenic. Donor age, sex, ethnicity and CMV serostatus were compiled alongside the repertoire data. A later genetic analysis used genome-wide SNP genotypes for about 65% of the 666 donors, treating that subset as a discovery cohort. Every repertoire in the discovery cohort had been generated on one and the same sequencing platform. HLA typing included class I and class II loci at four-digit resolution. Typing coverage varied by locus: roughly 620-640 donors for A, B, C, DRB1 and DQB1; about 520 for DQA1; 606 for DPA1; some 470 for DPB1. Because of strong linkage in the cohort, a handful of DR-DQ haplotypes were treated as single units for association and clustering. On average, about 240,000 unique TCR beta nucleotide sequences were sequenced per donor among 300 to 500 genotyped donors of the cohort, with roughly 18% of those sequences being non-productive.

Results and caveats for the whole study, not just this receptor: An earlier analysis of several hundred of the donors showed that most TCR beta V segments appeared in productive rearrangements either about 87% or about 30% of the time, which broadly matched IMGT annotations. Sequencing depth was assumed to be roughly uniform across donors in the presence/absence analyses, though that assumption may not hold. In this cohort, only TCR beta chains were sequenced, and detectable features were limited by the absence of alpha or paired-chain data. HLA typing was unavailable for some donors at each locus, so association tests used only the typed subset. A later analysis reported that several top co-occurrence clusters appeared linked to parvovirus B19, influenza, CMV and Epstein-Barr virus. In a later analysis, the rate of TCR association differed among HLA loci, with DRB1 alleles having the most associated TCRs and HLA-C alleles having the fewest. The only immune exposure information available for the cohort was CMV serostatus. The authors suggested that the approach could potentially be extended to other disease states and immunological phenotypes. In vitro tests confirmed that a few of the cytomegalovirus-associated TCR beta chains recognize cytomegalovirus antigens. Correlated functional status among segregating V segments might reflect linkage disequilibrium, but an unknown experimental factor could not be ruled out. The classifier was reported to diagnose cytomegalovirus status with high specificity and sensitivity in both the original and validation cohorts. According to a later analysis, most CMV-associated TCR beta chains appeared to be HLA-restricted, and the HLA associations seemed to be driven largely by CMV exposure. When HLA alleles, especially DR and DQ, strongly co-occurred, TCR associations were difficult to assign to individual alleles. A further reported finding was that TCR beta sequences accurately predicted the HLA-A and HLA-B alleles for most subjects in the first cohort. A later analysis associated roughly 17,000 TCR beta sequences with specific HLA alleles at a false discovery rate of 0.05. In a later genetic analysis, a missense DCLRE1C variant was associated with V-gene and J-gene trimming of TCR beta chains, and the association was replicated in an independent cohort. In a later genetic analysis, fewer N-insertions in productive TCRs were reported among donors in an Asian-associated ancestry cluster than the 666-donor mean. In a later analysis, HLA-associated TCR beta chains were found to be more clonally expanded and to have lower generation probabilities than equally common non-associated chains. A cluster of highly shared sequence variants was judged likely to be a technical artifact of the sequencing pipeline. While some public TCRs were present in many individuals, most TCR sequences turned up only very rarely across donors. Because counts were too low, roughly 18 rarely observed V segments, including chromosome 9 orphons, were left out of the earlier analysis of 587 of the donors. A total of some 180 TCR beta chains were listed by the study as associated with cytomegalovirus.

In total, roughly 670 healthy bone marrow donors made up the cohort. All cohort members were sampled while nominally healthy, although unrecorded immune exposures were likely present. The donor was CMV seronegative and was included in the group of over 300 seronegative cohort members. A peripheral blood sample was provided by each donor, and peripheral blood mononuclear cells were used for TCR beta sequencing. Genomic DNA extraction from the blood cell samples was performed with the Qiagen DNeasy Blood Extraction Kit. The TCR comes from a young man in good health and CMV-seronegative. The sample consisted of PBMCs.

The DNA sequence is given as TGCGCCACCTCCCAAGGCGGAACAGGGGTGGCAGATACGCAGTATTTT. Its coded protein is CATSQGGTGVADTQYF. The chain is encoded by TRBV4-3 joined to TRBJ2-3, with 7 bases in between that match TRBD1. There are 16 amino acids in the CDR3, from cysteine to phenylalanine inclusive. CDR3 DNA is the only sequence kept; it has 48 bases, read in frame from the first base. The germline V gene gives CDR1 as LGHNA and CDR2 as YSLEER. The junction shows trimming of 10 bases on V and 4 bases on J, and the gene matches do not reach 17 bases of it.